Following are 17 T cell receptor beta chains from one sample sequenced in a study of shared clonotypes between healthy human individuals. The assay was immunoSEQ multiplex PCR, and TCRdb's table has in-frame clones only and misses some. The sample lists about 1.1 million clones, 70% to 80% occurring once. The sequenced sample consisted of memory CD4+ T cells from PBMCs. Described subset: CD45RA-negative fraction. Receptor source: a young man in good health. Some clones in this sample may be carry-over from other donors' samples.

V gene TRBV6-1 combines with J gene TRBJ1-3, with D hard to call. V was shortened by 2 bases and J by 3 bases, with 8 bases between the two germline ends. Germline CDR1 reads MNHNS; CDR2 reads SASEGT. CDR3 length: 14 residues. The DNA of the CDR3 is TGTGCCAGCAGTGAACCATATTTTGGAAACACCATATATTTT. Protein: CASSEPYFGNTIYF.

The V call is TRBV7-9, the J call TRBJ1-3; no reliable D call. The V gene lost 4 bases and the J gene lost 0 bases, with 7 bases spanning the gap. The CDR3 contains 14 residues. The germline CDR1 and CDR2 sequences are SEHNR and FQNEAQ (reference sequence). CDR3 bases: TGTGCCAGCAGCTCTGACACCTCTGGAAACACCATATATTTT. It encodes CASSSDTSGNTIYF.

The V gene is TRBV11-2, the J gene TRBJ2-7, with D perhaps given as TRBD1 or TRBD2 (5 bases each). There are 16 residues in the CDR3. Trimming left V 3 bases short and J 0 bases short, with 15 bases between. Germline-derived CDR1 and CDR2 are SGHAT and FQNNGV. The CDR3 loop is CASSFRDPKSSYEQYF. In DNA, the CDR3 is TGTGCCAGCAGCTTCAGGGACCCGAAGAGCTCCTACGAGCAGTACTTC.

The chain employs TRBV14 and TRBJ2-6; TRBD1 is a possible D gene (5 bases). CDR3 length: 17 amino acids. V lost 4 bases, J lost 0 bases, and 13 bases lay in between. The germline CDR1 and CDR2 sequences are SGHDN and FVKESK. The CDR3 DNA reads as TGTGCCAGCAGCCCAGCTAGGGGTAGCTCTGGGGCCAACGTCCTGACTTTC. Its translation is CASSPARGSSGANVLTF.

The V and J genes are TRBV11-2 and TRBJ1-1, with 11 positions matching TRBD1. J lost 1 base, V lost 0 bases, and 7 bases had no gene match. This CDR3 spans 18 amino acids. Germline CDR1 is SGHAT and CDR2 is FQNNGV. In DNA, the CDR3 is TGTGCCAGCAGCTTAGATGGGATAGGACAGGGGGCGAACACTGAAGCTTTCTTT. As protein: CASSLDGIGQGANTEAFF.

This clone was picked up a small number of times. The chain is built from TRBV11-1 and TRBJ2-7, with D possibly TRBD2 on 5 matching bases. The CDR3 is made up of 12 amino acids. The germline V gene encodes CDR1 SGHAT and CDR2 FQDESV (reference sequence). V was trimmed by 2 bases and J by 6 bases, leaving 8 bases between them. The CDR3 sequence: CASSLSGFEQYF. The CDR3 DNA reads TGTGCCAGCAGCTTATCGGGGTTCGAGCAGTACTTC.

CDR3 residues: CASRYDGNYGYTF. The CDR3 DNA sequence: TGCGCCAGCAGGTACGACGGTAACTATGGCTACACCTTC. The J gene is TRBJ1-2, the V gene TRBV5-1; D is ambiguous. With 5 bases removed from V and 1 base from J, the gap between germline ends came to 9 bases. The CDR3 is 13 amino acids. The germline CDR1 and CDR2 sequences are SGHRS and YFSETQ.

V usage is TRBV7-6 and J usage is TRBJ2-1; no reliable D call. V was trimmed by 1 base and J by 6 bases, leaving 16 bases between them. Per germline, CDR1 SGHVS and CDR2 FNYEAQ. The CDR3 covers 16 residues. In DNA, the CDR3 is TGTGCCAGCAGCTTAGAGAGTAGATTAGACCTCAATGAGCAGTTCTTC. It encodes CASSLESRLDLNEQFF.

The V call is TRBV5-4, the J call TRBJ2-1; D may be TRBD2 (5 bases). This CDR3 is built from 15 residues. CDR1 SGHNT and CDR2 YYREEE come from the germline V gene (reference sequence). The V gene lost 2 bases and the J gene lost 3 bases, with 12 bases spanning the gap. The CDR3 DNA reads TGTGCCAGCAGCTTATCACTAGGGAACTACAATGAGCAGTTCTTC. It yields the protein CASSLSLGNYNEQFF.

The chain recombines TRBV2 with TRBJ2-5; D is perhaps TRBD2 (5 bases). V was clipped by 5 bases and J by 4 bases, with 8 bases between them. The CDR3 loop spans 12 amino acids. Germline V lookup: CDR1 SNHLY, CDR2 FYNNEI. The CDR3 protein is CASSSSRETQYF. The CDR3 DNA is TGTGCCAGCAGTTCTAGCCGAGAGACCCAGTACTTC.

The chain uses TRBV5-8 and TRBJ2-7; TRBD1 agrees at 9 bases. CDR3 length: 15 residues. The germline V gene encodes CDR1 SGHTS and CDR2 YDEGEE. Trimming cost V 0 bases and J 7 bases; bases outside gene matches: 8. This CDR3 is CASSLAWGQGSEQYF. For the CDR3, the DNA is TGTGCCAGCAGCTTGGCGTGGGGACAGGGAAGTGAGCAGTACTTC.

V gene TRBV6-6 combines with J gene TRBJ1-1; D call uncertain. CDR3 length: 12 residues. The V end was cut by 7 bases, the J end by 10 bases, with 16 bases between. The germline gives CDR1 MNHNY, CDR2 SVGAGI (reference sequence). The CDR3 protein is CASTLGRSGAFF. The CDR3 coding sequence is TGTGCCAGCACTCTTGGACGGTCTGGAGCTTTCTTT.

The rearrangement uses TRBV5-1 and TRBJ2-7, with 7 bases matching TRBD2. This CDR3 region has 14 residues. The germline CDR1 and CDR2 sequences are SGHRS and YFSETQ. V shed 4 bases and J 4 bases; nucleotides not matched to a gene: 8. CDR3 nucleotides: TGCGCCAGCAGCGGGACGGGAGCGGGGTACGAGCAGTACTTC. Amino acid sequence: CASSGTGAGYEQYF. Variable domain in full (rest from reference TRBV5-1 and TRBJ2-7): KAGVTQTPRYLIKTRGQQVTLSCSPISGHRSVSWYQQTPGQGLQFLFEYFSETQRNKGNFPGRFSGRQFSNSRSEMNVSTLELGDSALYLCASSGTGAGYEQYFGPGTRLTVT.

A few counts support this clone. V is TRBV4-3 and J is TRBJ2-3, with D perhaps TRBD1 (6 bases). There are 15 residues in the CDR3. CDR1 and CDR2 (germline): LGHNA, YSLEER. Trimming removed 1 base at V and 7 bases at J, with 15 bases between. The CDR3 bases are TGCGCCAGCAGCCAAGGAACAGGGTTAGGATATACGCAGTATTTT. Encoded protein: CASSQGTGLGYTQYF.

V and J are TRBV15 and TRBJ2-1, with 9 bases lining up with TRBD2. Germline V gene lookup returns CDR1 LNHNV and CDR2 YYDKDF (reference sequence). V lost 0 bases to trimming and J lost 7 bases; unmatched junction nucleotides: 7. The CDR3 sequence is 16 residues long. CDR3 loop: CATSRDRAGGWNEQFF. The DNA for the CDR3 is TGTGCCACCAGCAGAGATCGGGCGGGAGGGTGGAATGAGCAGTTCTTC. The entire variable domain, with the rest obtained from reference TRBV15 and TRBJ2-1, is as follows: DAMVIQNPRYQVTQFGKPVTLSCSQTLNHNVMYWYQQKSSQAPKLLFHYYDKDFNNEADTPDNFQSRRPNTSFCFLDIRSPGLGDTAMYLCATSRDRAGGWNEQFFGPGTRLTVL.

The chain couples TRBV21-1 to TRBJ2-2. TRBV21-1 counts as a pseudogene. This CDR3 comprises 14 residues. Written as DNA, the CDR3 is TGTGCCAGCAGCAAGGGAATTTTCACCGGGGAGCTGTTTTTT. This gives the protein CASSKGIFTGELFF.

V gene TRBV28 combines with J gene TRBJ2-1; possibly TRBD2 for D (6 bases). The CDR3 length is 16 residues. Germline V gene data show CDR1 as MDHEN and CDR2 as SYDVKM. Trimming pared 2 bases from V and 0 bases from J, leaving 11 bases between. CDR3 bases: TGTGCCAGCAGTTTAATCGCGGGGAGCTCCTACAATGAGCAGTTCTTC. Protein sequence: CASSLIAGSSYNEQFF. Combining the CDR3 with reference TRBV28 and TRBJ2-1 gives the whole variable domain DVKVTQSSRYLVKRTGEKVFLECVQDMDHENMFWYRQDPGLGLRLIYFSYDVKMKEKGDIPEGYSVSREKKERFSLILESASTNQTSMYLCASSLIAGSSYNEQFFGPGTRLTVL.